Listed below are T cell receptor beta chains from one sample, sequenced in a study of blood T cell repertoires in COVID-19. Profiled with immunoSEQ multiplex PCR; TCRdb holds only in-frame clones, not every one. The table lists some 190,000 clones, 80% to 90% of them singletons. The sequenced sample consisted of peripheral blood. The origin of the receptors is a woman in her seventies with active or convalescent COVID-19. The CDR3 runs from the conserved cysteine through the conserved F or W. D genes are given only for firm matches. Only part of the rows carry a size: once, few, many, or a class if the clone is expanded.

few,TRBJ2-7,14,TRBV5-1,NA,TGCGCCAGCAGCTTGGAACTAAGTCTTTACGAGCAGTACTTC,CASSLELSLYEQYF
NA,TRBJ2-2,15,TRBV6-4,TRBD1,TGTGCCAGCAGTGTACAGGGGGCGAGAACCGGGGAGCTGTTTTTT,CASSVQGARTGELFF
NA,TRBJ2-7,13,TRBV12-3/TRBV12-4,TRBD2,TGTGCCAGCAGTTTGGGCGGGAGTGGTGAGCAGTACTTC,CASSLGGSGEQYF
NA,TRBJ2-2,14,TRBV7-9,NA,TGTGCCAGCAGCTTAGTCTCTAGCCCCCGGGAGCTGTTTTTT,CASSLVSSPRELFF
NA,TRBJ2-4,16,TRBV6-1,TRBD1,TGTGCCAGCAGTGATCAGACAGGGGGTTCCAAAAACATTCAGTACTTC,CASSDQTGGSKNIQYF
NA,TRBJ1-4,15,TRBV28,TRBD1,TGTGCCAGCAGTACCGGGGACAGGGATAATGAAAAACTGTTTTTT,CASSTGDRDNEKLFF
NA,TRBJ1-1,11,TRBV25-1,NA,TGTGCCAGCAGTGGCGGCTTTGAAGCTTTCTTT,CASSGGFEAFF
NA,TRBJ1-1,14,TRBV3-1/TRBV3-2,NA,TGTGCCAGCATCGGGTCGATCGCTGGGGGGGAAGCTTTCTTT,CASIGSIAGGEAFF
NA,TRBJ2-1,12,TRBV12-3/TRBV12-4,NA,TGTGCCAGCAGTCTAGGGAGTGATGAGCAGTTCTTC,CASSLGSDEQFF
NA,TRBJ2-1,18,TRBV9,TRBD2,TGTGCCAGCAGCGTATTGGATAGGGGAGCGGGAGCCCACAATGAGCAGTTCTTC,CASSVLDRGAGAHNEQFF
NA,TRBJ2-1,12,TRBV28,NA,TGTGCCAGCAGTTTCCGGGACAATGAGCAGTTCTTC,CASSFRDNEQFF
NA,TRBJ1-2,16,TRBV28,TRBD1,TGTGCCAGCAGTTCCTCCGGGACAGGGGTGCACTATGGCTACACCTTC,CASSSSGTGVHYGYTF
NA,TRBJ1-4,16,TRBV7-9,TRBD1,TGTGCCAGCAGCCCTAGGAGACAGGGGCCGGGGGAAAAACTGTTTTTT,CASSPRRQGPGEKLFF
NA,TRBJ2-1,15,TRBV11-3,NA,TGTGCCAGCAGCTTAGTGTGCAACCGGGGGAATGAGCAGTTCTTC,CASSLVCNRGNEQFF
NA,TRBJ1-1,15,TRBV2,NA,TGTGCCAGCAGTCGTCCTACAGTTATGAACACTGAAGCTTTCTTT,CASSRPTVMNTEAFF
NA,TRBJ1-1,15,TRBV2,TRBD1,TGTGCCAGCAGTGTGAAAGGACAGGGGGGCACTGAAGCTTTCTTT,CASSVKGQGGTEAFF
NA,TRBJ1-5,13,TRBV15,NA,TGTGCCACCAGCAGAGACAGGGATCAGCCCCAGCATTTT,CATSRDRDQPQHF
NA,TRBJ2-3,17,TRBV5-1,TRBD2,TGCGCCAGCAGCCCCCTTAGACAGCGGGAGTCGATAGATACGCAGTATTTT,CASSPLRQRESIDTQYF